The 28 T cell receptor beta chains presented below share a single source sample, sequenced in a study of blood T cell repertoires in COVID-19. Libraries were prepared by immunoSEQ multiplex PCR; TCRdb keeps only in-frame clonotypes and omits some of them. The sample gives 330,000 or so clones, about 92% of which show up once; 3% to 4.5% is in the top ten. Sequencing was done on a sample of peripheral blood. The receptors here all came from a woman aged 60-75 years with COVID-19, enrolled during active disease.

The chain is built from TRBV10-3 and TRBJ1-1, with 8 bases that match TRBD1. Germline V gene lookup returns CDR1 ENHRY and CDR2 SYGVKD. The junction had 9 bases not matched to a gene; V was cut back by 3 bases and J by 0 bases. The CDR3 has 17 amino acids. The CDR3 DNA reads TGTGCCATCAGTGACAGGGGGCGCCTCGCGATGAACACTGAAGCTTTCTTT. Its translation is CAISDRGRLAMNTEAFF.

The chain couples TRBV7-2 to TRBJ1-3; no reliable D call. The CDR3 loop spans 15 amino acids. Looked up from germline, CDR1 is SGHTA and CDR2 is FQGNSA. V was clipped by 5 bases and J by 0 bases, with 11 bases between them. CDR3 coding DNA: TGTGCCAGCAGCACAACAGCGGACTCTGGAAACACCATATATTTT. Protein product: CASSTTADSGNTIYF.

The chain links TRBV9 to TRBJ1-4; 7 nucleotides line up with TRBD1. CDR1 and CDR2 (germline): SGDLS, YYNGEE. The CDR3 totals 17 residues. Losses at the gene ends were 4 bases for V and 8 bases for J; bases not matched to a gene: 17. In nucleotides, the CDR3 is TGTGCCAGCAGCCAGGAAGGGGGCGCAGGATTAGAGGAAAAACTGTTTTTT. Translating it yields CASSQEGGAGLEEKLFF.

CDR3 nucleotides: TGTGCCAGCTCACCGACCGCGGGGGGCACTGAAGCTTTCTTT. This sequence encodes CASSPTAGGTEAFF. The chain employs TRBV18 and TRBJ1-1, with D perhaps matching TRBD1 (5 bases). The CDR3 is 14 amino acids. The germline CDR1 and CDR2 sequences are KGHSH and LQKENI. V was pared by 3 bases and J by 4 bases, with 12 bases between.

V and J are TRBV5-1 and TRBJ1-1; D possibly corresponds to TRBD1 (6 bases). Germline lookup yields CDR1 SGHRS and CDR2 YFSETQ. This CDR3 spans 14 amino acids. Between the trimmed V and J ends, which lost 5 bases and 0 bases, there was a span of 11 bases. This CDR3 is CASREGQMNTEAFF. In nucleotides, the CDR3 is TGCGCCAGCAGGGAAGGACAGATGAACACTGAAGCTTTCTTT.

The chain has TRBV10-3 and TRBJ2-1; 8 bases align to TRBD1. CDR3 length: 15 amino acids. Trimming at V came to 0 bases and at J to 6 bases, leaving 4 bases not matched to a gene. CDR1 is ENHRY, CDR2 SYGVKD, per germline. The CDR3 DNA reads TGTGCCATCAGTGAGTCGCAGGGGGCCTCCAATGAGCAGTTCTTC. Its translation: CAISESQGASNEQFF.

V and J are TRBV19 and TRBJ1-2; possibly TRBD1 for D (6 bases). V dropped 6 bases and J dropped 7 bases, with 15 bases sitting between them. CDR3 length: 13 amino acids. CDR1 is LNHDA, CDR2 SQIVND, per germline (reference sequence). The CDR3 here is CASSLEGGGGYTF. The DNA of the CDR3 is TGTGCCAGTAGCCTGGAGGGAGGGGGTGGCTACACCTTC.

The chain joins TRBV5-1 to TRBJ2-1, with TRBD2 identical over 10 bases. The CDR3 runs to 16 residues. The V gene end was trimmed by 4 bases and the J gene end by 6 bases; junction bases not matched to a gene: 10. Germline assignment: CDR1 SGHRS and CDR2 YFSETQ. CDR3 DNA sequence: TGCGCCAGCAGCCATACAGCGGGGGGGCATATCAATGAGCAGTTCTTC. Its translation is CASSHTAGGHINEQFF.

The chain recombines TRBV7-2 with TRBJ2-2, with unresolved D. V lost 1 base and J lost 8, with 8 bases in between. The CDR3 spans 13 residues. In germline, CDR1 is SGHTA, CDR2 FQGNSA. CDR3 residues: CASSLVELGELFF. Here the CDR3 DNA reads TGTGCCAGCAGCTTAGTCGAGCTGGGGGAGCTGTTTTTT. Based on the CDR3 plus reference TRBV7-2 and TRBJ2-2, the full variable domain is GAGVSQSPSNKVTEKGKDVELRCDPISGHTALYWYRQSLGQGLEFLIYFQGNSAPDKSGLPSDRFSAERTGGSVSTLTIQRTQQEDSAVYLCASSLVELGELFFGEGSRLTVL.

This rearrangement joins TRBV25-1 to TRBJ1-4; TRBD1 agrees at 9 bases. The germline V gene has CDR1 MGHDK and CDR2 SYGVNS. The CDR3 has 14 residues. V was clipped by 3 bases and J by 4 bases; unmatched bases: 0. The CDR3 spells CASSEDRGNEKLFF. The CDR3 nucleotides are TGTGCCAGCAGTGAGGACAGGGGTAATGAAAAACTGTTTTTT.

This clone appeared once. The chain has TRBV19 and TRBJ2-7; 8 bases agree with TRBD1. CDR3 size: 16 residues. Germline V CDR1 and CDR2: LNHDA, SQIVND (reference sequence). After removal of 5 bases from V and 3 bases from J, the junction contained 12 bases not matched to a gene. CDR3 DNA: TGTGCCAGTAGTTTACCACCGGGACAGGCGAGCTACGAGCAGTACTTC. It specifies CASSLPPGQASYEQYF. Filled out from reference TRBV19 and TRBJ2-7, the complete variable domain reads DGGITQSPKYLFRKEGQNVTLSCEQNLNHDAMYWYRQDPGQGLRLIYYSQIVNDFQKGDIAEGYSVSREKKESFPLTVTSAQKNPTAFYLCASSLPPGQASYEQYFGPGTRLTVT.

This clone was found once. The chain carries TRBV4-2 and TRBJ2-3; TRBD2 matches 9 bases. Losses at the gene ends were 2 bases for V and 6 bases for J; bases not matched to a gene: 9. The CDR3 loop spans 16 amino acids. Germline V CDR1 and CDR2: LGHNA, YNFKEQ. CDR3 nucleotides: TGTGCCAGCAGCCAACCCCCCGAGCGGGGGGCGGATACGCAGTATTTT. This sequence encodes CASSQPPERGADTQYF.

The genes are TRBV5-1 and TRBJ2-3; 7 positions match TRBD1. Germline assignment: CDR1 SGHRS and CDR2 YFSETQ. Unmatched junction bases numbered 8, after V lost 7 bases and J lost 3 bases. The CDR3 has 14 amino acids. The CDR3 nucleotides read TGCGCCAGCTTAGAGGGGGCGCGAACAGATACGCAGTATTTT. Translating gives CASLEGARTDTQYF.

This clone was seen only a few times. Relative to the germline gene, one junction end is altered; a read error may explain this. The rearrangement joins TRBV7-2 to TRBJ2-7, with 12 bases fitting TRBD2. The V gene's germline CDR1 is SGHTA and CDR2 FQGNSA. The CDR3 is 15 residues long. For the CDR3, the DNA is TGTGCCAGCAGCCCGGTGACTAGCGGGGGCCGACCGGGTAGCTTC. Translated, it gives CASSPVTSGGRPGSF. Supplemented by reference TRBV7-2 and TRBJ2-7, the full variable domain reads GAGVSQSPSNKVTEKGKDVELRCDPISGHTALYWYRQSLGQGLEFLIYFQGNSAPDKSGLPSDRFSAERTGGSVSTLTIQRTQQEDSAVYLCASSPVTSGGRPGSFGPGTRLTVT.

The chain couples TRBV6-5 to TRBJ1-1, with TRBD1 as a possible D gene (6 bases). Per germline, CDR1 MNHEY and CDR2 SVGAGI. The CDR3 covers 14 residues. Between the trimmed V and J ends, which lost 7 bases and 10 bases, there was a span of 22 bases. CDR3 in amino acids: CASTPPGGGQGAFF. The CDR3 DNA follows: TGTGCCAGCACCCCCCCTGGGGGGGGCCAAGGAGCTTTCTTT.

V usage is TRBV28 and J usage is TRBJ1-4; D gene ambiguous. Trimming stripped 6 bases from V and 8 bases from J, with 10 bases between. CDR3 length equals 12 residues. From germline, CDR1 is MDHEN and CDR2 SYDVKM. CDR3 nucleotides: TGTGCCAGCAGCCGAACCGGGGAAAAACTGTTTTTT. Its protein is CASSRTGEKLFF.

CDR3 sequence: CASRFDRGEGYTF. The CDR3, as DNA: TGTGCCAGCAGATTCGACAGAGGAGAAGGCTACACCTTC. V is TRBV6-5 and J is TRBJ1-2, with D perhaps TRBD1 (5 bases). Trimming removed 6 bases at V and 8 bases at J, with 16 bases between. The germline V gene encodes CDR1 MNHEY and CDR2 SVGAGI. The CDR3 extends over 13 amino acids.

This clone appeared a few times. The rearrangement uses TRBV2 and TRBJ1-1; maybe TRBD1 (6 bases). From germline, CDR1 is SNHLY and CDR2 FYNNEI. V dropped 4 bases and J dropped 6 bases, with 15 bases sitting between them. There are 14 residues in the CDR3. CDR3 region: CASSAQGLRAEAFF. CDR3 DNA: TGTGCCAGCAGTGCACAGGGTCTAAGGGCTGAAGCTTTCTTT.

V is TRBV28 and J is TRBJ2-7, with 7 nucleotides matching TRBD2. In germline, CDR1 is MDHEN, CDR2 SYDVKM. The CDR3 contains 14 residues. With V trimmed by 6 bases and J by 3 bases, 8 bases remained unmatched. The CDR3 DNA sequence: TGTGCCAGCAGGCAGGGAGGGGAGAACTACGAGCAGTACTTC. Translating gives CASRQGGENYEQYF.

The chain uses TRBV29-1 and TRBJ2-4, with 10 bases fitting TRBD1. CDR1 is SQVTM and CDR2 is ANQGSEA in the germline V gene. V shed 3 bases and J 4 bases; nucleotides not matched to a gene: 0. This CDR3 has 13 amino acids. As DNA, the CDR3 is TGCAGCGTTGAGGGACAGGGGAAAAACATTCAGTACTTC. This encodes CSVEGQGKNIQYF.

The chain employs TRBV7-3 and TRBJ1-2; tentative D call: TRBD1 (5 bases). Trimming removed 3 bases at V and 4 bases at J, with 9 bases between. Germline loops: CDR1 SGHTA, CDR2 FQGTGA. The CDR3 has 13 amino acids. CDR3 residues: CASSFRQGYGYTF. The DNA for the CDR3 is TGTGCCAGCAGCTTCCGGCAGGGCTATGGCTACACCTTC.

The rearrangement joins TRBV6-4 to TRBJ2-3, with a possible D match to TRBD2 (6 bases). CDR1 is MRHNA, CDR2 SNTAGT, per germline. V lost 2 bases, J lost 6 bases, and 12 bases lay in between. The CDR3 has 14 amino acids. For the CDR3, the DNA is TGTGCCAGCAGTGACCGGGAGCAGGAGGATACGCAGTATTTT. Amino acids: CASSDREQEDTQYF.

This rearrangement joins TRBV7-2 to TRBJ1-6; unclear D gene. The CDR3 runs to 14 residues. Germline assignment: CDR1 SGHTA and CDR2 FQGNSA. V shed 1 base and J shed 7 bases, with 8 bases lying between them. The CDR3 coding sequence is TGTGCCAGCAGCTTAGACGGGTTCAATTCACCCCTCCACTTT. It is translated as CASSLDGFNSPLHF.

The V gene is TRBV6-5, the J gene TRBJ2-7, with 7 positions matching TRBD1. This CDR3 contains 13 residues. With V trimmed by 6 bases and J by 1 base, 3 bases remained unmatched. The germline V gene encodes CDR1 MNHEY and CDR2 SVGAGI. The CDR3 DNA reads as TGTGCCAGCAGGGGACAGAAATCCTACGAGCAGTACTTC. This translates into CASRGQKSYEQYF.

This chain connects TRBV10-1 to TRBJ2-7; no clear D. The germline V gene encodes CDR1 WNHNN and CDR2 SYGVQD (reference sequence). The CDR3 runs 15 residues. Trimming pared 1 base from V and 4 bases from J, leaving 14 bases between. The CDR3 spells CASSEWQVFSYEQYF. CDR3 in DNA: TGCGCCAGCAGTGAGTGGCAGGTATTTTCTTACGAGCAGTACTTC.

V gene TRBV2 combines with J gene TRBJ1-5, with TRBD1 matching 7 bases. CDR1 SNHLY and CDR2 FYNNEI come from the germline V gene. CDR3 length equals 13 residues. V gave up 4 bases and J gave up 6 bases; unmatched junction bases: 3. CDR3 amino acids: CASSGTGGQPQHF. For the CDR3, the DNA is TGTGCCAGCAGTGGGACAGGAGGTCAGCCCCAGCATTTT. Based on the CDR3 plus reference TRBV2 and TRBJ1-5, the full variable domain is EPEVTQTPSHQVTQMGQEVILRCVPISNHLYFYWYRQILGQKVEFLVSFYNNEISEKSEIFDDQFSVERPDGSNFTLKIRSTKLEDSAMYFCASSGTGGQPQHFGDGTRLSIL.

CDR3 coding DNA: TGCGCCAGCAGCCCCGAGACAGGGAAGCGCGGCTACACCTTC. Its translation is CASSPETGKRGYTF. The V gene is TRBV5-1, the J gene TRBJ1-2; 7 bases align to TRBD1. The CDR3 runs to 14 residues. Looked up from germline, CDR1 is SGHRS and CDR2 is YFSETQ. V was pared by 4 bases and J by 8 bases, with 11 bases of the junction left unmatched.

This chain's CDR3 is CASSLLLAGGGETQYF. The CDR3 region has the DNA TGCGCCAGCAGCCTGCTCTTAGCGGGGGGCGGTGAGACCCAGTACTTC. The chain uses TRBV4-1 and TRBJ2-5, with TRBD2 matching over 10 bases. The trim removed 4 bases at V and 5 bases at J, leaving 10 bases unmatched. Germline values: CDR1 MGHRA, CDR2 YSYEKL. This CDR3 has 16 residues.